This note documents a single T cell receptor beta chain sequence. The data belong to a study of blood T cell repertoires in COVID-19. Looking at the study overall: The United States, Italy and Spain provided the acute and convalescent COVID-19 samples. The analysed material was cDNA or gDNA that came from T cells, B-cell-depleted T cells, or PBMCs.

Authors' methods: Nucleated cell number was recorded as an estimate derived from reference gene primer amplification. The data were produced by immunoSEQ multiplex PCR, yet TCRdb's version contains in-frame clones alone and is incomplete. V, J and clone size derive from that table, while D and trimming were established from the DNA sequence. The table includes 240,000 or so clones, roughly 83% detected once. The sample was peripheral blood. The receptor comes from a woman aged 80 or older with acute or convalescent COVID-19.

DNA for the CDR3: TGTGCCAGCACGGGAATCGAACTAGCGGGTAACGAGCAGTTCTTC. Translated, it gives CASTGIELAGNEQFF. The gene calls are TRBV6-5 and TRBJ2-1; 9 nucleotides align to TRBD2. This CDR3 contains 15 residues. V was clipped by 7 bases and J by 10 bases; unmatched bases: 14. Germline V gene lookup returns CDR1 MNHEY and CDR2 SVGAGI.